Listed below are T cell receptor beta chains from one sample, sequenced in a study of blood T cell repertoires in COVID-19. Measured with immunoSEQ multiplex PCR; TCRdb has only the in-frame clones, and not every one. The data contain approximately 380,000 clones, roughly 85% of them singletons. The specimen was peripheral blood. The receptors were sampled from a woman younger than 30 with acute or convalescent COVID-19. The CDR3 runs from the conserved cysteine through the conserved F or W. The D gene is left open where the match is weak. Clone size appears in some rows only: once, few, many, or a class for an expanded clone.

CDR3: CAIIQGAGDVNEQYF; DNA: TGTGCCATCATTCAAGGGGCGGGAGACGTCAACGAGCAGTACTTC; J: TRBJ2-7; D: TRBD2; V: TRBV10-3; size: .
CDR3: CASSSGQGLHNEQFF; DNA: TGCGCCAGCAGTTCCGGACAGGGGCTCCACAATGAGCAGTTCTTC; J: TRBJ2-1; D: TRBD1; V: TRBV4-1; size: .
CDR3: CATSRPGLAGMETQYF; DNA: TGTGCCACCAGCAGACCCGGACTAGCGGGAATGGAGACCCAGTACTTC; J: TRBJ2-5; D: TRBD2; V: TRBV15; size: .
CDR3: CASSLFRGEQFF; DNA: TGTGCCAGCAGCTTGTTCCGGGGGGAGCAGTTCTTC; J: TRBJ2-1; D: .; V: TRBV5-6; size: many
CDR3: CASSYRAGEKLFF; DNA: TGTGCCAGCAGTTACAGGGCGGGTGAAAAACTGTTTTTT; J: TRBJ1-4; D: .; V: TRBV6-6; size: .
CDR3: CATSDQGGQPQHF; DNA: TGTGCCACCAGTGATCAGGGCGGACAGCCCCAGCATTTT; J: TRBJ1-5; D: .; V: TRBV24-1; size: .
CDR3: CASSAPGRDFSSPLHF; DNA: TGTGCCAGCAGTGCCCCGGGCAGGGATTTTTCGTCACCCCTCCACTTT; J: TRBJ1-6; D: .; V: TRBV25-1; size: few
CDR3: CASGLFQDRDGRNGDTQYF; DNA: TGTGCTAGTGGTTTGTTCCAGGACAGGGACGGGAGGAATGGAGATACGCAGTATTTT; J: TRBJ2-3; D: .; V: TRBV12-5; size: .
CDR3: CASSLGTNRANTEAFF; DNA: TGTGCCAGCAGCTTAGGAACGAACAGGGCGAACACTGAAGCTTTCTTT; J: TRBJ1-1; D: .; V: TRBV7-2; size: .
CDR3: CATSDFSSDEQYF; DNA: TGTGCCACCAGTGATTTTTCTAGTGACGAGCAGTACTTC; J: TRBJ2-7; D: .; V: TRBV24-1; size: once
CDR3: CASSTIRTANTIYF; DNA: TGTGCCAGCAGTACAATTCGGACAGCAAACACCATATATTTT; J: TRBJ1-3; D: .; V: TRBV11-2; size: .
CDR3: CATSERDRGRFYEQYF; DNA: TGTGCCACCAGTGAAAGGGACAGGGGGCGATTCTACGAGCAGTACTTC; J: TRBJ2-7; D: TRBD1; V: TRBV24-1; size: .
CDR3: CASSIDAGLRNEQYF; DNA: TGTGCCAGTAGTATAGACGCAGGGTTGCGGAACGAGCAGTACTTC; J: TRBJ2-7; D: .; V: TRBV19; size: .
CDR3: CASSDRQVSGTDTQYF; DNA: TGTGCCAGCAGTGATCGACAGGTATCGGGCACAGATACGCAGTATTTT; J: TRBJ2-3; D: .; V: TRBV25-1; size: .
CDR3: CASSPGLDNEQFF; DNA: TGTGCCAGCAGCCCCGGACTAGACAATGAGCAGTTCTTC; J: TRBJ2-1; D: TRBD2; V: TRBV7-3; size: .
CDR3: CASSLDRKNTEAFF; DNA: TGTGCCAGCAGCCTGGACAGGAAGAACACTGAAGCTTTCTTT; J: TRBJ1-1; D: TRBD1; V: TRBV7-9; size: .
CDR3: CASSSGTGDFNYGYTF; DNA: TGTGCCAGCAGTTCCGGGACAGGGGATTTTAACTATGGCTACACCTTC; J: TRBJ1-2; D: TRBD1; V: TRBV11-2; size: .
CDR3: CASLLGGASFYEQYF; DNA: TGTGCCAGCCTCCTTGGAGGGGCTTCGTTCTACGAGCAGTACTTC; J: TRBJ2-7; D: .; V: TRBV27; size: .
CDR3: CASSTIRERGDSYEQYF; DNA: TGTGCCAGTAGTACAATCCGTGAGCGGGGGGACTCCTACGAGCAGTACTTC; J: TRBJ2-7; D: TRBD2; V: TRBV19; size: .
CDR3: CASSQDRSSGGSRETQYF; DNA: TGCGCCAGCAGCCAAGATCGGAGTAGCGGGGGGAGTCGGGAGACCCAGTACTTC; J: TRBJ2-5; D: TRBD2; V: TRBV4-1; size: .
CDR3: CASSWTGKYEQYF; DNA: TGCGCCAGCAGTTGGACAGGGAAATACGAGCAGTACTTC; J: TRBJ2-7; D: TRBD1; V: TRBV10-2; size: .
CDR3: CASSRGLAANEQFF; DNA: TGTGCCAGCAGCAGGGGACTAGCGGCCAATGAGCAGTTCTTC; J: TRBJ2-1; D: TRBD2; V: TRBV13; size: .
CDR3: CASSMRYGSEVSGANVLTF; DNA: TGTGCCAGTAGTATGAGATACGGGAGTGAGGTCTCCGGGGCCAACGTCCTGACTTTC; J: TRBJ2-6; D: .; V: TRBV19; size: few
CDR3: CASSPWRGVYNEQFF; DNA: TGTGCCAGCAGCCCCTGGCGGGGGGTATACAATGAGCAGTTCTTC; J: TRBJ2-1; D: TRBD2; V: TRBV3-1/TRBV3-2; size: .
CDR3: CASGSTGGEPYEQYF; DNA: TGTGCTAGTGGTTCGACAGGGGGCGAACCCTACGAGCAGTACTTC; J: TRBJ2-7; D: TRBD1; V: TRBV12-5; size: .
CDR3: CAVAGGQNSPLHF; DNA: TGTGCGGTCGCGGGGGGACAGAATTCACCCCTCCACTTT; J: TRBJ1-6; D: TRBD1; V: TRBV2; size: .
CDR3: CAWTKAGTGFYEQYF; DNA: TGTGCCTGGACCAAGGCGGGGACCGGCTTCTACGAGCAGTACTTC; J: TRBJ2-7; D: .; V: TRBV30; size: .
CDR3: CASTHHLGQRSSYEQYF; DNA: TGTGCCAGCACCCATCATCTGGGACAAAGGAGCTCCTACGAGCAGTACTTC; J: TRBJ2-7; D: .; V: TRBV7-4; size: .
CDR3: CASSSDRVTGELFF; DNA: TGTGCCAGTAGTTCCGACAGGGTGACCGGGGAGCTGTTTTTT; J: TRBJ2-2; D: TRBD1; V: TRBV19; size: .
CDR3: CSVKGSSGRTDTQYF; DNA: TGCAGCGTTAAGGGTTCTAGCGGTCGCACAGATACGCAGTATTTT; J: TRBJ2-3; D: TRBD2; V: TRBV29-1; size: .
CDR3: CASSYDRSYNSPLHF; DNA: TGTGCCAGCAGTTACGACAGGTCCTATAATTCACCCCTCCACTTT; J: TRBJ1-6; D: .; V: TRBV6-6; size: .